The next 14 T cell receptor beta chains were all read from a single sample in a study of cytomegalovirus exposure and HLA in healthy donors. The PCR contained 60 Vbeta and 13 Jbeta primers. Here immunoSEQ multiplex PCR was the method, and the copy in TCRdb shows in-frame clones only, minus some. This sample has around 200,000 clones, with over 60% found just once. Sequenced input: PBMCs. All receptors come from a man aged 18 to 29 in good health and CMV-seronegative.

The chain's CDR3 is CASSPGLANEQFF. CDR3 bases: TGTGCCAGCAGCCCGGGACTAGCGAATGAGCAGTTCTTC. The V and J genes are TRBV27 and TRBJ2-1; 10 nucleotides match TRBD2. With 6 bases clipped from V and 7 bases from J, the junction kept 3 bases outside the gene matches. The length of the CDR3 is 13 residues. In germline, CDR1 is MNHEY, CDR2 SMNVEV (reference sequence).

The chain recombines TRBV9 with TRBJ2-7; D remains ambiguous. CDR1 and CDR2 from the germline V gene are SGDLS and YYNGEE. The CDR3 has 15 residues. V lost 0 bases to trimming and J lost 0 bases, with 10 bases between them. DNA for the CDR3: TGTGCCAGCAGCGTAGGAAGCCAAAGCTCCTACGAGCAGTACTTC. This gives the protein CASSVGSQSSYEQYF.

The CDR3 spells CASSLEIDYARTSGPSYEQYF. CDR3 nucleotides: TGCGCCAGCAGCTTGGAGATCGACTACGCTCGAACTAGCGGACCCTCCTACGAGCAGTACTTC. The gene calls are TRBV5-1 and TRBJ2-5, with TRBD2 matching 8 bases. The closer fit of TRBJ2-7 to the DNA end suggests the J call may be wrong. CDR3 size: 21 residues. CDR1 and CDR2 (germline): SGHRS, YFSETQ.

This chain links TRBV7-9 with TRBJ2-1; D is possibly TRBD2 (7 bases). Germline lookup yields CDR1 SEHNR and CDR2 FQNEAQ (reference sequence). This CDR3 is 15 amino acids long. V was trimmed by 1 base and J by 2 bases, leaving 9 bases between them. DNA of the CDR3: TGTGCCAGCAGCTTAGAGGGGGGGGCCTACAATGAGCAGTTCTTC. This sequence encodes CASSLEGGAYNEQFF. The full variable domain, completed using reference TRBV7-9 and TRBJ2-1, is DTGVSQNPRHKITKRGQNVTFRCDPISEHNRLYWYRQTLGQGPEFLTYFQNEAQLEKSRLLSDRFSAERPKGSFSTLEIQRTEQGDSAMYLCASSLEGGAYNEQFFGPGTRLTVL.

The J gene is TRBJ2-7, the V gene TRBV7-8, with 7 positions matching TRBD1. Per germline, CDR1 SGHVS and CDR2 FQNEAQ. CDR3 length equals 16 residues. The trim removed 2 bases at V and 0 bases at J, leaving 7 bases unmatched. The CDR3 here is CASSLPEQGSSYEQYF. The CDR3 nucleotides are TGTGCCAGCAGCTTACCAGAACAGGGGAGCTCCTACGAGCAGTACTTC.

The V call is TRBV7-8, the J call TRBJ1-6, with 8 bases aligning to TRBD1. V gave up 5 bases and J gave up 7 bases; unmatched junction bases: 10. In germline, CDR1 is SGHVS, CDR2 FQNEAQ. The CDR3 contains 16 residues. The CDR3 is CASSPIGQGGNSPLHF. DNA of the CDR3: TGTGCCAGCAGCCCCATAGGACAGGGAGGGAATTCACCCCTCCACTTT.

This rearrangement joins TRBV18 to TRBJ1-1; D is possibly TRBD1 (6 bases). CDR1 is KGHSH and CDR2 is LQKENI in the germline V gene. CDR3 length: 15 amino acids. V was trimmed by 5 bases and J by 6 bases, leaving 19 bases between them. This CDR3 is CASSSRDTRRSEAFF. CDR3 coding DNA: TGTGCCAGCTCAAGCCGGGACACACGCCGATCTGAAGCTTTCTTT.

The chain joins TRBV18 to TRBJ1-2, with TRBD1 as a possible D gene (6 bases). The CDR3 runs to 15 residues. The ends were cut back, 2 bases at V and 4 bases at J, with 14 bases in the middle. The germline gives CDR1 KGHSH, CDR2 LQKENI. CDR3 sequence: CASSPETGAFYGYTF. CDR3 in DNA: TGTGCCAGCTCACCAGAGACAGGAGCGTTCTATGGCTACACCTTC.

The genes are TRBV27 and TRBJ1-1; D gene uncertain. Trimming left V 4 bases short and J 3 bases short, with 12 bases between. The germline gives CDR1 MNHEY, CDR2 SMNVEV (reference sequence). This CDR3 spans 14 amino acids. CDR3 in amino acids: CASSSGIGYTEAFF. The CDR3 nucleotides read TGTGCCAGCAGTTCCGGTATCGGGTACACTGAAGCTTTCTTT.

The V call is TRBV11-3, the J call TRBJ2-7; 11 nucleotides line up with TRBD2. The CDR3 loop spans 15 amino acids. The V gene's germline CDR1 is SGHNT and CDR2 YENEEA. V dropped 2 bases and J dropped 3; count of bases not matched to a gene: 3. The CDR3 coding sequence is TGTGCCAGCAGCTTAAGAACTAGCGGGGGCTACGAGCAGTACTTC. This sequence encodes CASSLRTSGGYEQYF.

The gene calls are TRBV30 and TRBJ2-6; weak D call: TRBD2 (7 bases). The CDR3 consists of 12 residues. V lost 3 bases and J lost 12, with 12 bases in between. Germline-derived CDR1 and CDR2 are GTSNPN and SVGIG (reference sequence). The DNA of the CDR3 is TGTGCCTGGAGAGGGGGGGCGCGCGTCCTGACTTTC. Translated, it gives CAWRGGARVLTF.

V and J are TRBV5-1 and TRBJ1-1; the match to TRBD1 covers 9 bases. Germline V gene sequence: CDR1 SGHRS, CDR2 YFSETQ. Trimming removed 5 bases from V and 6 bases from J; junction bases left unmatched: 8. The CDR3 sequence is 14 residues long. The CDR3 sequence: CASRVQTGGSEAFF. DNA for the CDR3: TGCGCCAGCAGGGTACAAACAGGGGGCTCTGAAGCTTTCTTT.

The chain recombines TRBV2 with TRBJ2-1, with 7 positions matching TRBD1. Germline CDR1 SNHLY, CDR2 FYNNEI. V was clipped by 5 bases and J by 1 base; unmatched bases: 5. The CDR3 contains 15 residues. CDR3 in DNA: TGTGCCAGCAGTCCCGGGACAGCGTCCTACAATGAGCAGTTCTTC. Its translation is CASSPGTASYNEQFF.

The CDR3 spells CASSLGDRVGIGYTF. The CDR3 DNA follows: TGCGCCAGCAGCTTGGGGGACAGGGTAGGGATTGGCTACACCTTC. V gene TRBV5-1 combines with J gene TRBJ1-2; 9 bases agree with TRBD1. The CDR3 runs 15 residues. CDR1 is SGHRS and CDR2 is YFSETQ in the germline V gene. Trimming removed 0 bases from V and 7 bases from J; junction bases left unmatched: 7.